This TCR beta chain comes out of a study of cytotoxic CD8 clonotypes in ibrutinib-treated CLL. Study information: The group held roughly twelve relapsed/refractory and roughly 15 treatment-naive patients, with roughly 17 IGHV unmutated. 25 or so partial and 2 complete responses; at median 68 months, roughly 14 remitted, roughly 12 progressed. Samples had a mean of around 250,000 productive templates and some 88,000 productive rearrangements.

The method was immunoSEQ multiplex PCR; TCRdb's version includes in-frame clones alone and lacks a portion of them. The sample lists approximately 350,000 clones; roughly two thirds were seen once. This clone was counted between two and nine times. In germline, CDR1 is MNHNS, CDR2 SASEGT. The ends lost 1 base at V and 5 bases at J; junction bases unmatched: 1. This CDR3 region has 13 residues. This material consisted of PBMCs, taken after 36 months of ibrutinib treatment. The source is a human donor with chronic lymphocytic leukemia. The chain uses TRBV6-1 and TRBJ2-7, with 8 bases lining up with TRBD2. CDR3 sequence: CASSEGRGDEQYF. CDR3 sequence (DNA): TGTGCCAGCAGTGAAGGGCGGGGGGACGAGCAGTACTTC.